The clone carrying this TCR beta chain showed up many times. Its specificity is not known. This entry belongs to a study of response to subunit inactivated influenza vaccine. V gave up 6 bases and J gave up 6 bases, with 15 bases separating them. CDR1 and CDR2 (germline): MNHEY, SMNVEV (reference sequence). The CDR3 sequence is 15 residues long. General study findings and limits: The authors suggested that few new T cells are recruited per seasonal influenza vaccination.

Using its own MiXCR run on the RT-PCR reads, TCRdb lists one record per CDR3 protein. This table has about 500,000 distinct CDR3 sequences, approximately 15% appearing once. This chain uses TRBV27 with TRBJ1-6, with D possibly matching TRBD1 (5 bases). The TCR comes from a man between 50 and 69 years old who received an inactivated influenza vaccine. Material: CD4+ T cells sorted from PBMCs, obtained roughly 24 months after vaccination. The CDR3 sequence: CASRSGGLPNSPLHF. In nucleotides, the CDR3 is TGTGCCAGCAGATCGGGGGGACTACCTAATTCACCCCTCCACTTT.